The 5 T cell receptor beta chains below come from one sample, sequenced in a study of blood T cell repertoires in COVID-19. TCRdb keeps only in-frame clones here, not all; method: immunoSEQ multiplex PCR. The sample carries under 300,000 clones, about 88% recorded once. The specimen was peripheral blood. Source of these receptors: a man younger than 30 with active or convalescent COVID-19.

The V call is TRBV11-3, the J call TRBJ1-1; D not resolved. Trimming cost V 5 bases and J 1 base, with 8 bases left between them. The germline V gene has CDR1 SGHNT and CDR2 YENEEA. The CDR3 spans 13 residues. CDR3 sequence reads: CASSRNGNTEAFF. In DNA, the CDR3 is TGTGCCAGCAGCCGTAACGGGAACACTGAAGCTTTCTTT.

The chain links TRBV6-6 to TRBJ2-3; 15 bases are shared with TRBD2. Germline CDR1 MNHNY, CDR2 SVGAGI (reference sequence). The CDR3 is 14 residues long. The trim removed 10 bases at V and 9 bases at J, leaving 8 bases unmatched. Written as DNA, the CDR3 is TGTGCCACCTTGCTGGGACTAGCGGGGGGAACGCAGTATTTT. Encoded protein: CATLLGLAGGTQYF.

J is TRBJ2-3 and V is TRBV10-3, with 9 nucleotides matching TRBD2. J was trimmed by 1 base and V by 3 bases; bases with no gene match: 5. This CDR3 comprises 16 residues. The germline CDR1 and CDR2 sequences are ENHRY and SYGVKD. CDR3 protein: CAISDISGGGTDTQYF. The DNA of the CDR3 is TGTGCCATCAGTGACATTAGCGGGGGAGGCACAGATACGCAGTATTTT.

The count of this clone is one. This chain links TRBV11-2 with TRBJ2-3; 8 bases line up with TRBD2. The CDR3 has 15 amino acids. The germline V gene encodes CDR1 SGHAT and CDR2 FQNNGV. V was pared by 5 bases and J by 7 bases, with 11 bases of the junction left unmatched. CDR3 residues: CASSPIRTSSYTQYF. In nucleotides, the CDR3 is TGTGCCAGCAGCCCGATTAGGACTAGCTCGTATACGCAGTATTTT. The full variable domain, in which reference TRBV11-2 and TRBJ2-3 provide the parts outside the CDR3, is EAGVAQSPRYKIIEKRQSVAFWCNPISGHATLYWYQQILGQGPKLLIQFQNNGVVDDSQLPKDRFSAERLKGVDSTLKIQPAKLEDSAVYLCASSPIRTSSYTQYFGPGTRLTVL.

The chain employs TRBV29-1 and TRBJ2-7; perhaps TRBD1 as D (6 bases). The CDR3 spans 14 residues. Germline CDR1 SQVTM, CDR2 ANQGSEA. V dropped 7 bases and J dropped 5 bases, with 21 bases sitting between them. The CDR3 DNA reads as TGCAGCGCCCGAAGGCAACAGGGTGGGCACGAGCAGTACTTC. It specifies CSARRQQGGHEQYF.